A single sample gave rise to the 20 T cell receptor beta chains below, sequenced in a study of blood T cell repertoires in COVID-19. Generated by immunoSEQ multiplex PCR, the TCRdb table keeps only in-frame clones and is missing some. The data contain 60,000 or so clones, 88% of them seen just once; the ten biggest clones take up roughly 8.8%. The specimen was peripheral blood. The receptor source for this set is a woman aged 65 to 85 with active COVID-19.

V is TRBV6-1 and J is TRBJ2-5, with D possibly TRBD1 on 6 matching bases. The germline V and J ends were trimmed by 3 bases and 4 bases, with 12 bases remaining between them. The CDR3 covers 14 residues. Germline CDR1 is MNHNS and CDR2 is SASEGT. As DNA, the CDR3 is TGTGCCAGCAGTGAGCAGGGGCCGGGAGAGACCCAGTACTTC. Encoded protein: CASSEQGPGETQYF.

The chain is built from TRBV11-1 and TRBJ2-3; D not certain. Germline CDR1 is SGHAT and CDR2 is FQDESV (reference sequence). This CDR3 contains 16 residues. V dropped 5 bases and J dropped 3 bases, with 18 bases sitting between them. The CDR3 sequence is CASSPEVRSGTDTQYF. The CDR3 DNA is TGTGCCAGCAGCCCAGAGGTTAGAAGTGGTACAGATACGCAGTATTTT.

This sequence joins TRBV30 and TRBJ2-7; 10 bases fit TRBD2. The trim removed 5 bases at V and 5 bases at J, leaving 3 bases unmatched. Germline assignment: CDR1 GTSNPN and CDR2 SVGIG (reference sequence). The CDR3 has 12 amino acids. CDR3 sequence (DNA): TGTGCCTGGGGACTAGCGGTCGACGAGCAGTACTTC. Translation gives CAWGLAVDEQYF.

J is TRBJ1-2 and V is TRBV5-1; unclear D gene. CDR3 length: 13 amino acids. CDR1 and CDR2 (germline): SGHRS, YFSETQ. The V and J ends lost 4 bases and 5 bases respectively, with 12 bases between them. The chain's CDR3 is CASSLNELYGYTF. CDR3 DNA sequence: TGCGCCAGCAGCCTCAATGAGCTTTATGGCTACACCTTC.

V usage is TRBV18 and J usage is TRBJ1-1; TRBD1 matches at 12 bases. CDR1 and CDR2 from the germline V gene are KGHSH and LQKENI. The CDR3 is 16 amino acids. V trimming: 1 base; J trimming: 5 bases; junction bases outside the gene matches: 5. The CDR3 DNA sequence: TGTGCCAGCTCACCACAGGGGACAGGGGGCATAACTGAAGCTTTCTTT. It translates to CASSPQGTGGITEAFF.

The J gene is TRBJ1-5, the V gene TRBV27, with a weak D call TRBD1 (5 bases). The CDR3 runs to 14 residues. Germline CDR1 is MNHEY and CDR2 is SMNVEV (reference sequence). Trimming removed 3 bases from V and 5 bases from J, with 11 bases in between. In DNA, the CDR3 is TGTGCCAGCAGTTTTTCAGGGTTTGATCAGCCCCAGCATTTT. It specifies CASSFSGFDQPQHF.

V is TRBV27 and J is TRBJ2-7, with D perhaps matching TRBD2 (5 bases). The CDR3 covers 11 residues. Germline assignment: CDR1 MNHEY and CDR2 SMNVEV (reference sequence). Trimming left V 4 bases short and J 4 bases short, with 5 bases between. DNA of the CDR3: TGTGCCAGCAGTTCGGGGTACGAGCAGTACTTC. It translates to CASSSGYEQYF.

This sequence joins TRBV7-9 and TRBJ2-7; D perhaps matches TRBD2 (6 bases). Germline V lookup: CDR1 SEHNR, CDR2 FQNEAQ (reference sequence). V gave up 3 bases and J gave up 3 bases, with 12 bases separating them. This CDR3 is built from 14 residues. The CDR3 is CASSFTSGGYEQYF. CDR3 coding DNA: TGTGCCAGCAGCTTTACGTCCGGGGGCTACGAGCAGTACTTC.

The chain joins TRBV24-1 to TRBJ1-1; TRBD1 aligns across 7 bases. The CDR3 runs to 15 residues. V lost 6 bases to trimming and J lost 0 bases; unmatched junction nucleotides: 6. The germline gives CDR1 KGHDR, CDR2 SFDVKD. For the CDR3, the DNA is TGTGCCACCAGTCTTGACAGGGCGTTGAACACTGAAGCTTTCTTT. Its translation is CATSLDRALNTEAFF.

The gene calls are TRBV2 and TRBJ2-1; possible D gene TRBD1, 6 bases. The CDR3 spans 18 residues. Germline loops: CDR1 SNHLY, CDR2 FYNNEI. Deletions cut 6 bases from V and 9 bases from J, with 30 bases between. The CDR3 DNA sequence: TGTGCCAGCAGCCTCGGTCTTACACGACAGGCGTCGAACGCTGAGCAGTTCTTC. Encoded protein: CASSLGLTRQASNAEQFF.

V gene TRBV21-1 combines with J gene TRBJ2-7; the tabulated D call, TRBD1, remains unverified against the DNA. TRBV21-1 is listed as a pseudogene. The CDR3 consists of 13 residues. CDR3 amino acids: CARITGGFHEQYF. For the CDR3, the DNA is TGTGCCAGGATAACAGGGGGGTTCCACGAGCAGTACTTC.

The genes are TRBV5-1 and TRBJ2-2; 7 bases align to TRBD1. J was trimmed by 5 bases and V by 4 bases; bases with no gene match: 17. CDR1 and CDR2 from the germline V gene are SGHRS and YFSETQ. The CDR3 has 18 amino acids. The CDR3 here is CASSQITGTEVHTGELFF. The CDR3 DNA is TGCGCCAGCAGCCAGATCACCGGGACAGAAGTTCATACCGGGGAGCTGTTTTTT.

The chain is built from TRBV18 and TRBJ2-3; 10 bases are a match to TRBD1. Germline CDR1 is KGHSH and CDR2 is LQKENI. J lost 4 bases, V lost 3 bases, and 10 bases had no gene match. The CDR3 contains 17 residues. CDR3 protein: CASSPLATGGASDTQYF. The CDR3 DNA reads TGTGCCAGCTCACCCCTCGCGACAGGGGGCGCATCAGATACGCAGTATTTT.

The chain has TRBV19 and TRBJ2-1, with TRBD2 matching over 8 bases. From germline, CDR1 is LNHDA and CDR2 SQIVND (reference sequence). Losses at the gene ends were 4 bases for V and 5 bases for J; bases not matched to a gene: 13. This CDR3 region has 17 residues. Here the CDR3 DNA reads TGTGCCAGTAGTAACCGAGCTAGCGGGTTAACGGACAATGAGCAGTTCTTC. Translating gives CASSNRASGLTDNEQFF.

The V and J genes are TRBV7-9 and TRBJ2-1, with TRBD2 matching 7 bases. Germline values: CDR1 SEHNR, CDR2 FQNEAQ (reference sequence). The length of the CDR3 is 18 residues. Trimming took 3 bases from V and 10 from J; bases not matched to a gene: 21. The CDR3 DNA follows: TGTGCCAGCAGCTTCCCCTCTAGCGGCGTCGACCCGTGGGAGGAGCAGTTCTTC. Translating gives CASSFPSSGVDPWEEQFF. The full variable domain, its missing parts supplied by reference TRBV7-9 and TRBJ2-1, is DTGVSQNPRHKITKRGQNVTFRCDPISEHNRLYWYRQTLGQGPEFLTYFQNEAQLEKSRLLSDRFSAERPKGSFSTLEIQRTEQGDSAMYLCASSFPSSGVDPWEEQFFGPGTRLTVL.

This CDR3 is CSVEDLGLGGSRPIEQFF. CDR3 sequence (DNA): TGCAGCGTTGAAGATCTCGGTCTGGGCGGGAGCCGCCCCATTGAGCAGTTCTTC. This chain uses TRBV29-1 with TRBJ2-1, with 7 bases fitting TRBD2. Germline V gene sequence: CDR1 SQVTM, CDR2 ANQGSEA. The CDR3 has 18 amino acids. V was clipped by 0 bases and J by 9 bases; unmatched bases: 20.

The chain joins TRBV28 to TRBJ1-4, with D unclear. The CDR3 sequence is 15 residues long. V was shortened by 3 bases and J by 4 bases, with 12 bases between the two germline ends. Looked up from germline, CDR1 is MDHEN and CDR2 is SYDVKM. The CDR3 reads CASSLSPGFNEKLFF. Written as DNA, the CDR3 is TGTGCCAGCAGTTTGTCCCCAGGATTTAATGAAAAACTGTTTTTT.

This chain links TRBV30 with TRBJ2-3, with D uncertain. The germline CDR1 and CDR2 sequences are GTSNPN and SVGIG (reference sequence). V was pared by 3 bases and J by 4 bases, with 5 bases between. The CDR3 runs 11 residues. CDR3 region: CAWSSPDTQYF. CDR3 nucleotide sequence: TGTGCCTGGAGCTCTCCAGATACGCAGTATTTT.

V is TRBV3-1 (or the pseudogene TRBV3-2) and J is TRBJ2-7, with TRBD1 identical over 12 bases. CDR1 is LGHDT and CDR2 is YNNKEL in the germline V gene (reference sequence). This CDR3 contains 15 residues. Trimming removed 4 bases from V and 2 bases from J; junction bases left unmatched: 3. CDR3 DNA: TGTGCCAGCAGCCGGGGGACAGGGGGCGCCTACGAGCAGTACTTC. This codes for CASSRGTGGAYEQYF.

The chain is built from TRBV7-9 and TRBJ2-7, with D uncertain. V shed 1 base and J shed 0 bases, with 7 bases lying between them. The CDR3 runs 14 residues. CDR1 and CDR2 (germline): SEHNR, FQNEAQ (reference sequence). CDR3 loop: CASSLVQFSYEQYF. The CDR3 nucleotides read TGTGCCAGCAGCTTAGTTCAGTTCTCCTACGAGCAGTACTTC.